This T cell receptor beta chain originates from a study of blood T cell repertoires in COVID-19. Looking at the study overall: Sample material is recorded as cDNA or gDNA derived from T cells, B-cell-depleted T cells, or PBMCs.

Trimming pared 4 bases from V and 4 bases from J, leaving 16 bases between. Per the germline V gene, CDR1 is SEHNR and CDR2 is FQNEAQ (reference sequence). The CDR3 contains 15 residues. The assay was immunoSEQ multiplex PCR, and TCRdb's table has in-frame clones only and misses some. The data show fewer than 400,000 clones, with around 87% seen just once and 3% held by the top ten. The source of this sequence is a human donor in a cohort sampled during active COVID-19. This chain connects TRBV7-9 to TRBJ1-2; D perhaps matches TRBD1 (6 bases). Sequenced sample: peripheral blood. In DNA, the CDR3 is TGTGCCAGCAGCTACTCCGGAGGACAGACCTATGGCTACACCTTC. The encoded protein is CASSYSGGQTYGYTF.